This T cell receptor (beta chain) emerged from a study of control samples from healthy donors and cancer patients. Libraries were prepared by immunoSEQ multiplex PCR; TCRdb keeps only in-frame clonotypes and omits some of them. The repertoire holds about 150,000 clones, approximately 93% seen once, with 2.4% in the top ten. This CDR3 region has 13 residues. With 9 bases clipped from V and 3 bases from J, the junction kept 5 bases outside the gene matches. Germline CDR1 and CDR2: LNHDA and SQIVND (reference sequence). The genes are TRBV19 and TRBJ2-7; 10 bases line up with TRBD1. Sample: blood. The source of this sequence is a man between 50 and 59 years old in good health. CDR3 sequence (DNA): TGTGCCAGCACCGGGACAGGGGACTACGAGCAGTACTTC. Encoded protein: CASTGTGDYEQYF.